This entry lists 19 T cell receptor beta chains sequenced from one sample in a study of cytomegalovirus exposure and HLA in healthy donors. Sequencing used immunoSEQ multiplex PCR; TCRdb keeps in-frame clones, though not all of them. The sample lists some 74,000 clones, approximately 94% occurring once. Sequencing was carried out using PBMCs. These receptors were collected from a woman aged 25 to 39 in good health and CMV-seronegative.

The V gene is TRBV7-9, the J gene TRBJ2-1; D unclear. V was pared by 4 bases and J by 10 bases, with 8 bases between. Germline-derived CDR1 and CDR2 are SEHNR and FQNEAQ (reference sequence). This CDR3 has 11 amino acids. CDR3 DNA sequence: TGTGCCAGCAGCTCAAGCCAAGAGCAGTTCTTC. This sequence encodes CASSSSQEQFF.

This clone was picked up a small number of times. The chain uses TRBV28 and TRBJ2-5; D perhaps matches TRBD2 (5 bases). This CDR3 is built from 16 residues. From germline, CDR1 is MDHEN and CDR2 SYDVKM. V lost 6 bases and J lost 0, with 17 bases in between. The chain's CDR3 is CASSPPADGNQETQYF. CDR3 nucleotide sequence: TGTGCCAGCAGCCCCCCGGCGGACGGGAACCAAGAGACCCAGTACTTC.

The rearrangement uses TRBV25-1 and TRBJ2-7; TRBD1 matches 8 bases. Germline assignment: CDR1 MGHDK and CDR2 SYGVNS. The J segment lost 2 bases and the V segment lost 10 bases, leaving 10 bases of the junction unmatched. The CDR3 runs 14 residues. This CDR3 reads CAIKRDRIPYEQYF. CDR3 DNA: TGTGCCATCAAACGGGACAGGATACCCTACGAGCAGTACTTC.

The chain recombines TRBV28 with TRBJ2-7; maybe TRBD1 (5 bases). V was trimmed by 5 bases and J by 1 base, leaving 15 bases between them. CDR1 and CDR2 (germline): MDHEN, SYDVKM. The CDR3 has 15 residues. As DNA, the CDR3 is TGTGCCAGCAGTCCCCCAGGGATAGTGTCCTACGAGCAGTACTTC. Its translation: CASSPPGIVSYEQYF.

The chain links TRBV5-1 to TRBJ2-1; TRBD2 matches 14 bases. After removal of 4 bases from V and 9 bases from J, the junction contained 15 bases not matched to a gene. Germline values: CDR1 SGHRS, CDR2 YFSETQ. The CDR3 runs 18 residues. The CDR3 region has the DNA TGCGCCAGCAGCCAAGTCCCCGGGACTAGCGGGAGTTTTAGTGAGCAGTTCTTC. This gives the protein CASSQVPGTSGSFSEQFF.

A single count supports this clone. The rearrangement uses TRBV9 and TRBJ1-2, with D perhaps TRBD1 (5 bases). There are 15 residues in the CDR3. Germline CDR1 is SGDLS and CDR2 is YYNGEE. V lost 4 bases and J 0 bases, leaving 13 bases between the germline ends. In nucleotides, the CDR3 is TGTGCCAGCAGCCCCAGGGTGGCTTCTAACTATGGCTACACCTTC. Protein product: CASSPRVASNYGYTF.

The V and J genes are TRBV11-2 and TRBJ2-5; 12 nucleotides match TRBD2. This CDR3 has 14 amino acids. From germline, CDR1 is SGHAT and CDR2 FQNNGV. After removal of 7 bases from V and 5 bases from J, the junction contained 5 bases not matched to a gene. CDR3 sequence (DNA): TGTGCCAGCACCCTAGCGGGGGGGCGGGAGACCCAGTACTTC. This gives the protein CASTLAGGRETQYF.

The chain links TRBV29-1 to TRBJ2-1; D uncertain. V was pared by 5 bases and J by 4 bases, with 12 bases between. This CDR3 has 13 amino acids. CDR1 is SQVTM and CDR2 is ANQGSEA in the germline V gene. CDR3 nucleotides: TGCAGCGTTTCTCCTCTCGGGTACAATGAGCAGTTCTTC. Translating it yields CSVSPLGYNEQFF.

The rearrangement links TRBV23-1 to TRBJ2-7, with TRBD2 matching 8 bases. TRBV23-1 is classed as an ORF, of uncertain function. There are 19 residues in the CDR3. The V and J ends lost 6 bases and 2 bases, in that order; junction bases with no gene match: 21. CDR3 nucleotide sequence: TGCGCCAGCAGCCCAACCTGGTGGGGTAGTAGCGGGATAGCCTACGAGCAGTACTTC. Translation gives CASSPTWWGSSGIAYEQYF.

This rearrangement joins TRBV9 to TRBJ2-5; D may be TRBD2 (5 bases). Germline loops: CDR1 SGDLS, CDR2 YYNGEE. Trimming took 1 base from V and 5 from J, leaving 9 bases between them. The length of the CDR3 is 13 residues. In nucleotides, the CDR3 is TGTGCCAGCAGCGTATCTCCGGGGGAGACCCAGTACTTC. It specifies CASSVSPGETQYF. Full variable domain (remainder filled in from reference TRBV9 and TRBJ2-5): DSGVTQTPKHLITATGQRVTLRCSPRSGDLSVYWYQQSLDQGLQFLIQYYNGEERAKGNILERFSAQQFPDLHSELNLSSLELGDSALYFCASSVSPGETQYFGPGTRLLVL.

This chain joins TRBV2 and TRBJ1-2; 9 bases line up with TRBD1. V was pared by 6 bases and J by 6 bases, with 17 bases of the junction left unmatched. CDR1 is SNHLY, CDR2 FYNNEI, per germline. The CDR3 length is 17 residues. CDR3 amino acids: CASSATGGTAGRDGYTF. In nucleotides, the CDR3 is TGTGCCAGCAGCGCGACAGGGGGAACTGCCGGACGGGATGGCTACACCTTC.

In this sample, this clone turned up a few times. The V gene is TRBV9, the J gene TRBJ1-2, with 8 bases aligning to TRBD1. The V gene end was trimmed by 4 bases and the J gene end by 8 bases; junction bases not matched to a gene: 7. Germline V CDR1 and CDR2: SGDLS, YYNGEE. The CDR3 is 13 amino acids. CDR3 protein: CASSLRSGGGYTF. Written as DNA, the CDR3 is TGTGCCAGCAGCCTTAGATCAGGGGGCGGCTACACCTTC.

The chain couples TRBV27 to TRBJ1-5; D unresolved. The CDR3 is 15 residues long. Germline-derived CDR1 and CDR2 are MNHEY and SMNVEV (reference sequence). The V end lost 6 bases, the J end lost 3 bases, and 15 bases lay between the germline ends. The CDR3 DNA reads as TGTGCCAGCAGACCTGCGGGAAGTTACAATCAGCCCCAGCATTTT. Encoded protein: CASRPAGSYNQPQHF.

This sequence joins TRBV18 and TRBJ1-1, with D perhaps TRBD1 (5 bases). Trimming shortened V by 4 bases and J by 5 bases, and 17 bases separated the two germline ends. Germline-derived CDR1 and CDR2 are KGHSH and LQKENI. The CDR3 has 15 residues. As DNA, the CDR3 is TGTGCCAGCTCACACTCGGGAGGGGCGAGGACTGAAGCTTTCTTT. Translated: CASSHSGGARTEAFF.

The V call is TRBV4-2, the J call TRBJ2-2; TRBD2 matches at 13 bases. CDR3 length: 19 residues. The V and J ends lost 1 base and 0 bases, in that order; junction bases with no gene match: 5. Germline values: CDR1 LGHNA, CDR2 YNFKEQ. CDR3 DNA: TGTGCCAGCAGCCAAGGTACGGGACTAGCGGGAACGAACACCGGGGAGCTGTTTTTT. Translated, it gives CASSQGTGLAGTNTGELFF.

This chain joins TRBV29-1 and TRBJ1-1, with D unclear. V lost 2 bases and J lost 0, with 10 bases in between. The CDR3 is made up of 14 amino acids. From germline, CDR1 is SQVTM and CDR2 ANQGSEA. The CDR3 reads CSVELRLMNTEAFF. In DNA form, the CDR3 reads TGCAGCGTTGAACTAAGACTTATGAACACTGAAGCTTTCTTT.

The genes are TRBV11-2 and TRBJ2-7; 9 bases are a match to TRBD1. CDR1 is SGHAT, CDR2 FQNNGV, per germline. The J segment lost 6 bases and the V segment lost 6 bases, leaving 12 bases of the junction unmatched. The CDR3 runs 15 residues. The CDR3 DNA reads TGTGCCAGCAGACCAAGTACCGGGACAGGGTTCGAGCAGTACTTC. Translated, it gives CASRPSTGTGFEQYF.

J is TRBJ2-5 and V is TRBV5-1; the D gene is possibly TRBD2 (7 bases). The CDR3 covers 16 residues. The germline V gene encodes CDR1 SGHRS and CDR2 YFSETQ. V lost 0 bases and J 5 bases, leaving 17 bases between the germline ends. In nucleotides, the CDR3 is TGCGCCAGCAGCTTGGGCGGCAGGGGAGGGCACGAGACCCAGTACTTC. Encoded protein: CASSLGGRGGHETQYF.

The chain uses TRBV7-2 and TRBJ2-3, with 10 nucleotides matching TRBD2. The trim removed 3 bases at V and 6 bases at J, leaving 6 bases unmatched. The CDR3 contains 15 residues. Per the germline V gene, CDR1 is SGHTA and CDR2 is FQGNSA. In DNA, the CDR3 is TGTGCCAGCAGCTTCAGCGGGGGGGCAGGGGATACGCAGTATTTT. Protein: CASSFSGGAGDTQYF.